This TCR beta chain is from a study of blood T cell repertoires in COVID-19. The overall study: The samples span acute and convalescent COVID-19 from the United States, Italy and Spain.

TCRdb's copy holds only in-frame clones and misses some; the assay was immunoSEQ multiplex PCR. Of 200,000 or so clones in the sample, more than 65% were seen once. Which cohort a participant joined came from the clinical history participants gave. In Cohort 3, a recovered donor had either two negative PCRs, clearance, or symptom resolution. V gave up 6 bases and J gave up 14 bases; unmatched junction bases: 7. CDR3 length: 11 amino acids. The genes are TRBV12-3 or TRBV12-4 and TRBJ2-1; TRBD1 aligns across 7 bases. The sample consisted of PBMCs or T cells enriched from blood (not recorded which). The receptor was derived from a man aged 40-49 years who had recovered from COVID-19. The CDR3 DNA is TGTGCCAGCAGCCGACAGGGTCAGAAGTTCTTC. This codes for CASSRQGQKFF.